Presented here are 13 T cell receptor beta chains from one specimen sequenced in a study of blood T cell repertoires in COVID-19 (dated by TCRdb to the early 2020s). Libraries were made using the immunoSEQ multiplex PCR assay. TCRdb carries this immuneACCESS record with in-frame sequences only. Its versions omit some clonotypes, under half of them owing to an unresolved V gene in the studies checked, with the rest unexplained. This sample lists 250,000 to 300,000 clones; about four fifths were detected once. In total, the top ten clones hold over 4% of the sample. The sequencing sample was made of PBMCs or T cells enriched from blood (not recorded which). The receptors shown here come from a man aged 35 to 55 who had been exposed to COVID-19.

The chain's CDR3 is CASSVASGSTDTQYF. CDR3 coding DNA: TGTGCCAGCAGCGTCGCCAGCGGGAGTACAGATACGCAGTATTTT. The V call is TRBV9, the J call TRBJ2-3; 8 positions match TRBD2. Trimming took 2 bases from V and 3 from J; bases not matched to a gene: 5. The germline gives CDR1 SGDLS, CDR2 YYNGEE. This CDR3 contains 15 residues.

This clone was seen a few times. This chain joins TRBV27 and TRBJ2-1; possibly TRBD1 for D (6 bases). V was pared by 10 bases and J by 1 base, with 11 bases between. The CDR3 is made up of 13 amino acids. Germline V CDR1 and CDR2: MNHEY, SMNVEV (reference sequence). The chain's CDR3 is CATRQGSYNEQFF. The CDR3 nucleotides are TGTGCCACCCGCCAGGGGTCCTACAATGAGCAGTTCTTC.

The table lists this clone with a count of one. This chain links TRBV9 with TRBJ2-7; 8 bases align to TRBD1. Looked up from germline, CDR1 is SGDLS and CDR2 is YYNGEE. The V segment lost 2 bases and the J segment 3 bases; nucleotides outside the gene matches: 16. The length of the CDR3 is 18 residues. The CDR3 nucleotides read TGTGCCAGCAGCGTCGGGACAGGTGGGGTTTCTACAGTCTACGAGCAGTACTTC. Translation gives CASSVGTGGVSTVYEQYF.

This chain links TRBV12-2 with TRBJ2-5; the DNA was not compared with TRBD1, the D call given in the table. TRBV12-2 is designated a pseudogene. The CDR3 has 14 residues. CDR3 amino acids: CASRLATTQETQYF. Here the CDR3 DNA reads TGTGCAAGTCGCTTAGCAACAACGCAAGAGACCCAGTACTTC.

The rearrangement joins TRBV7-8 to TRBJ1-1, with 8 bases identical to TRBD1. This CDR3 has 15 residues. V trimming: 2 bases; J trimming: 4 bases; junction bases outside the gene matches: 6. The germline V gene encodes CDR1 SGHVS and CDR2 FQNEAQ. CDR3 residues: CASSLRARGPTEAFF. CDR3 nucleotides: TGTGCCAGCAGCTTAAGGGCCAGGGGGCCCACTGAAGCTTTCTTT.

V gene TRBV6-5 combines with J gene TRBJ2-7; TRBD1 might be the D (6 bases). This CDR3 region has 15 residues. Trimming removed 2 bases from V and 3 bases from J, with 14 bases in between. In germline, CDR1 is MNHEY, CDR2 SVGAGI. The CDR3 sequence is CASSYAPGQLYEQYF. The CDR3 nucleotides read TGTGCCAGCAGTTACGCACCGGGACAACTCTACGAGCAGTACTTC.

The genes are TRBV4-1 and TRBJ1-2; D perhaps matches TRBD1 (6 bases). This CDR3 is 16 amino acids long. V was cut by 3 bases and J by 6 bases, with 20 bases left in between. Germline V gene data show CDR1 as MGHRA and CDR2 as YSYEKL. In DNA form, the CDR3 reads TGCGCCAGCAGCCAGAATCCAGGGGAAAGGAGGAATGGCTACACCTTC. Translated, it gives CASSQNPGERRNGYTF.

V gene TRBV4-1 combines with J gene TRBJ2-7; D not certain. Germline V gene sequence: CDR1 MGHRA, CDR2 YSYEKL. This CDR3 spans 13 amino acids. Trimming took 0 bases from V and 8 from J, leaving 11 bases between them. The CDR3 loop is CASSQETRDQQYF. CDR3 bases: TGCGCCAGCAGCCAAGAAACCCGAGATCAGCAGTACTTC.

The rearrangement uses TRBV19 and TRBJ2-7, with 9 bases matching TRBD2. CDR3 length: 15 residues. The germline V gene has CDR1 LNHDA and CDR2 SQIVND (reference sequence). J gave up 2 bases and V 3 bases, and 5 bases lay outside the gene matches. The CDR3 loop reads CASSILTSGPYEQYF. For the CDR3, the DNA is TGTGCCAGTAGTATTCTTACTAGCGGGCCCTACGAGCAGTACTTC.

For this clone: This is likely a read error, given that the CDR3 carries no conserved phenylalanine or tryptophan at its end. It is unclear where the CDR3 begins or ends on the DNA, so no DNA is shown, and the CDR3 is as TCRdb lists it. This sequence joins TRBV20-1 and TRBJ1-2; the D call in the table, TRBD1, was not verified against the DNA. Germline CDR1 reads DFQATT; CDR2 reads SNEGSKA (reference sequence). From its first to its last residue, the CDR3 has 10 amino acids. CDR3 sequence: CSAHRDRGGT.

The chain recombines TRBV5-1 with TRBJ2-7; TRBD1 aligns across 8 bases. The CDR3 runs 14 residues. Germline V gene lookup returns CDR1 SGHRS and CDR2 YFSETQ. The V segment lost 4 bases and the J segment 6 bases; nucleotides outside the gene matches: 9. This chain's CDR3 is CASSQGQVGAEQYF. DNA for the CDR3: TGCGCCAGCAGCCAGGGACAGGTGGGGGCCGAGCAGTACTTC.

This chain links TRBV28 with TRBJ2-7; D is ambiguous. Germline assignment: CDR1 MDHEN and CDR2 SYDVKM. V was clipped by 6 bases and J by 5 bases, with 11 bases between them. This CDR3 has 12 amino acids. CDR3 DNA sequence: TGTGCCAGCAGCCCCCAGTCCCACGAGCAGTACTTC. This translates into CASSPQSHEQYF. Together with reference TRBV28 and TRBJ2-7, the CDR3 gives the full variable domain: DVKVTQSSRYLVKRTGEKVFLECVQDMDHENMFWYRQDPGLGLRLIYFSYDVKMKEKGDIPEGYSVSREKKERFSLILESASTNQTSMYLCASSPQSHEQYFGPGTRLTVT.

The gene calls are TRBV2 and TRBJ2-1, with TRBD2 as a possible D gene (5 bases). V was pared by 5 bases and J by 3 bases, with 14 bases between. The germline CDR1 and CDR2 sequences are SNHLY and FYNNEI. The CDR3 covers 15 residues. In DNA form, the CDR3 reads TGTGCCAGCAGTCCTGAGCGGAACATCTACAATGAGCAGTTCTTC. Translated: CASSPERNIYNEQFF.